The 18 T cell receptor beta chains given below trace back to one sample, sequenced in a study of human T cells and chemical hapten exposure. MiXCR, run by TCRdb on the RACE reads, gives a single entry per CDR3 protein. The sample includes about 37,000 distinct CDR3 sequences, 5.5% to 8% seen only once; the top ten take 9.1%. Documented time point: patch test 1, 2 weeks after DPC sensitization. Treatment noted: therapeutic diphenylcyclopropenone sensitization with weekly scalp DPC. The authors extracted total RNA from unfractionated whole blood. The starting material was whole blood, obtained in connection with sensitization to the hapten diphenylcyclopropenone (DPC). These receptors were collected from a woman in her 30s with alopecia areata. Some clones in this sample may be carry-over from other donors' samples.

This clonotype was seen only a few times. The gene calls are TRBV6-5 and TRBJ2-1, with unresolved D. This CDR3 has 15 residues. Germline V lookup: CDR1 MNHEY, CDR2 SVGAGI. Deletions cut 5 bases from V and 0 bases from J, with 11 bases between. CDR3 amino acids: CASSLGLSSYNEQFF. The CDR3 nucleotides are TGTGCCAGCAGTCTCGGATTGAGCTCCTACAATGAGCAGTTCTTC.

Ten or more counts support this clonotype. The J gene is TRBJ1-3, the V gene TRBV4-1, with D unresolved. The germline gives CDR1 MGHRA, CDR2 YSYEKL. Trimming cost V 0 bases and J 0 bases, with 12 bases left between them. The CDR3 extends over 17 amino acids. For the CDR3, the DNA is TGCGCCAGCAGCCAAGAACGCTTTTTAGGCTCTGGAAACACCATATATTTT. Protein sequence: CASSQERFLGSGNTIYF.

This clonotype turned up a few times. The chain has TRBV6-5 and TRBJ1-6, with D uncertain. This CDR3 region has 14 residues. From germline, CDR1 is MNHEY and CDR2 SVGAGI. The V gene lost 4 bases and the J gene lost 7 bases, with 11 bases spanning the gap. CDR3 in DNA: TGTGCCAGCAGTTTTTTTCAGAAAAATTCACCCCTCCACTTT. This translates into CASSFFQKNSPLHF.

The CDR3 nucleotides are TGTGCCTGGAAAGGACAGGGGAGCAATCAGCCCCAGCATTTT. Residues: CAWKGQGSNQPQHF. The chain joins TRBV28 to TRBJ1-5; 9 nucleotides align to TRBD1. The CDR3 runs 14 residues. CDR1 and CDR2 (germline): MDHEN, SYDVKM. V trimming: 11 bases; J trimming: 1 base; junction bases outside the gene matches: 6.

The genes are TRBV20-1 and TRBJ2-1; TRBD2 matches 12 bases. The CDR3 contains 14 residues. The J segment lost 7 bases and the V segment lost 5 bases, leaving 6 bases of the junction unmatched. CDR1 and CDR2 (germline): DFQATT, SNEGSKA (reference sequence). CDR3 residues: CSAQLAGGGNEQFF. Here the CDR3 DNA reads TGCAGTGCTCAACTAGCGGGGGGAGGGAATGAGCAGTTCTTC.

Ten or more counts support this clonotype. The chain combines TRBV7-2 with TRBJ1-1, with no clear D. The length of the CDR3 is 14 residues. CDR1 is SGHTA and CDR2 is FQGNSA in the germline V gene. The V and J ends lost 1 base and 1 base respectively, with 7 bases between them. The DNA of the CDR3 is TGTGCCAGCAGCTTAGTGATAGCGAACACTGAAGCTTTCTTT. Translation gives CASSLVIANTEAFF.

The genes are TRBV5-5 and TRBJ1-2; 9 bases map to TRBD1. The CDR3 is 15 amino acids. J was trimmed by 8 bases and V by 4 bases; bases with no gene match: 12. Looked up from germline, CDR1 is SGHKS and CDR2 is YYEKEE (reference sequence). The CDR3 region is CASSPPGQGTEGYTF. CDR3 sequence (DNA): TGTGCCAGCAGCCCCCCAGGACAGGGGACGGAAGGCTACACCTTC.

This clonotype was observed a few times. The chain uses TRBV5-4 and TRBJ2-3, with 13 bases matching TRBD2. V was pared by 4 bases and J by 2 bases, with 4 bases of the junction left unmatched. Germline CDR1 and CDR2: SGHNT and YYREEE (reference sequence). This CDR3 is 16 amino acids long. The CDR3 here is CASSPGLAGVTDTQYF. CDR3 in DNA: TGTGCCAGCAGCCCCGGACTAGCGGGGGTCACAGATACGCAGTATTTT.

There are many counts of this clonotype. The V call is TRBV6-2 or TRBV6-3, the J call TRBJ2-1, with unresolved D. Germline CDR1 reads MNHEY; CDR2 reads SVGEGT. V lost 6 bases and J lost 6, with 15 bases in between. The CDR3 is 14 amino acids. CDR3 bases: TGTGCCAGCAGCTCCCCCCCAAGGAGCAATGAGCAGTTCTTC. Its protein is CASSSPPRSNEQFF.

In this sample, this clonotype turned up a few times. The chain is built from TRBV28 and TRBJ1-1; 9 bases match TRBD1. This CDR3 is 15 amino acids long. The germline V gene has CDR1 MDHEN and CDR2 SYDVKM. The V gene end was trimmed by 5 bases and the J gene end by 4 bases; junction bases not matched to a gene: 8. DNA of the CDR3: TGTGCCAGCAGTCCCACGGGACAGGGTATCACTGAAGCTTTCTTT. It yields the protein CASSPTGQGITEAFF.

To note about this clonotype: One end of the junction does not line up with germline, which may come from a read error. The J gene is TRBJ1-5, the V gene TRBV13; no definite D call. The germline gives CDR1 PRHDT, CDR2 FYEKMQ (reference sequence). The CDR3 runs 12 residues. The DNA for the CDR3 is TGTGCCAGCAGCCTAGGCAATCAGCCCCAGCATTTT. Translation: CASSLGNQPQHF.

The chain recombines TRBV15 with TRBJ1-5, with a possible D match to TRBD1 (6 bases). This CDR3 is 15 amino acids long. Trimming shortened V by 7 bases and J by 2 bases, and 15 bases separated the two germline ends. The germline CDR1 and CDR2 sequences are LNHNV and YYDKDF (reference sequence). The CDR3 reads CATTEGGAGNQPQHF. CDR3 bases: TGTGCCACCACCGAGGGGGGGGCTGGCAATCAGCCCCAGCATTTT.

In its sample, this clonotype was seen many times. CDR3 region: CASSPSGVPTDTQYF. CDR3 in DNA: TGTGCCAGCAGCCCTAGCGGGGTCCCCACAGATACGCAGTATTTT. The J gene is TRBJ2-3, the V gene TRBV7-8; TRBD2 matches at 9 bases. V lost 5 bases and J lost 2; bases outside the gene matches: 5. The CDR3 spans 15 residues. Germline V gene sequence: CDR1 SGHVS, CDR2 FQNEAQ.

This chain uses TRBV7-8 with TRBJ2-3, with 12 bases matching TRBD2. V lost 1 base and J lost 1; bases outside the gene matches: 3. Germline lookup yields CDR1 SGHVS and CDR2 FQNEAQ. This CDR3 has 17 residues. The CDR3 is CASSLGTSGTGTDTQYF. CDR3 bases: TGTGCCAGCAGCTTAGGGACTAGCGGGACCGGCACAGATACGCAGTATTTT.

This clonotype was observed a few times. This sequence joins TRBV28 and TRBJ1-1; no firm D call. V lost 6 bases and J lost 6, with 14 bases in between. The CDR3 is made up of 13 amino acids. Germline CDR1 and CDR2: MDHEN and SYDVKM. CDR3 in amino acids: CASSTLGVAEAFF. The CDR3 coding sequence is TGTGCCAGCAGCACACTTGGGGTAGCTGAAGCTTTCTTT.

This clonotype was seen a few times. The chain combines TRBV3-1 with TRBJ2-1; possible D gene TRBD1, 6 bases. Trimming shortened V by 5 bases and J by 9 bases, and 11 bases separated the two germline ends. The germline V gene encodes CDR1 LGHDT and CDR2 YNNKEL (reference sequence). The CDR3 has 12 residues. The CDR3 DNA sequence: TGTGCCAGCAGCTGGGGGCGCGGTGAGCAGTTCTTC. It specifies CASSWGRGEQFF.

V usage is TRBV7-2 and J usage is TRBJ1-4, with D possibly being TRBD1 (5 bases). V was clipped by 7 bases and J by 4 bases, with 13 bases between them. CDR3 length: 14 residues. The germline V gene has CDR1 SGHTA and CDR2 FQGNSA. The CDR3 region is CASNRDGFNEKLFF. DNA for the CDR3: TGTGCCAGCAACCGGGACGGTTTTAATGAAAAACTGTTTTTT.

This clonotype has at least ten counts. This chain joins TRBV20-1 and TRBJ1-2; weak D call: TRBD1 (5 bases). Between the trimmed V and J ends, which lost 4 bases and 6 bases, there was a span of 12 bases. This CDR3 has 12 residues. Germline loops: CDR1 DFQATT, CDR2 SNEGSKA (reference sequence). The DNA for the CDR3 is TGCAGTGCTATCGACAGTCTCAATGGCTACACCTTC. This gives the protein CSAIDSLNGYTF.